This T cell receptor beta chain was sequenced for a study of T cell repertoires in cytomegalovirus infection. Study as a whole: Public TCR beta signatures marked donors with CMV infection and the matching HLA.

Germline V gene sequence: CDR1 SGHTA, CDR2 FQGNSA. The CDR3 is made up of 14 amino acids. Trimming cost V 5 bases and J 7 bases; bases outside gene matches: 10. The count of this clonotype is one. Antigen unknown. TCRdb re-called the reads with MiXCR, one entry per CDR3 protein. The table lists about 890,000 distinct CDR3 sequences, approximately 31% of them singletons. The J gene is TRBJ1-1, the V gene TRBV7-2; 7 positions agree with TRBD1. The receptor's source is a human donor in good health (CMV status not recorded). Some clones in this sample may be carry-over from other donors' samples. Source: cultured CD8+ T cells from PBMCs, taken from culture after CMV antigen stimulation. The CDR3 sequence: CASSLLGTANEAFF. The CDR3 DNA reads TGTGCCAGCAGCCTTCTAGGGACAGCTAATGAAGCTTTCTTT. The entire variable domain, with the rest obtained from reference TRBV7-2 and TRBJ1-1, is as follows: GAGVSQSPSNKVTEKGKDVELRCDPISGHTALYWYRQSLGQGLEFLIYFQGNSAPDKSGLPSDRFSAERTGGSVSTLTIQRTQQEDSAVYLCASSLLGTANEAFFGQGTRLTVV.